This record concerns one TCR beta chain sequence. Its antigen is as yet unknown. The sample comes from a study of siplizumab effects on memory and regulatory T cells. General observations from the study: There appeared to be greater diversity in naive T cells than in memory cells, and naive T cells seemed major contributors to the alloresponse. Alloreactive CD4+ clones that could be mapped were on average about 74% Treg-derived with siplizumab, against approximately 28% in controls.

Profiled with immunoSEQ multiplex PCR; TCRdb holds only in-frame clones, not every one. The table has approximately 46,000 clones, over 90% seen once. The V end was cut by 2 bases, the J end by 0 bases, with 15 bases between. CDR1 and CDR2 from the germline V gene are SGHKS and YYEKEE (reference sequence). The CDR3 totals 16 residues. The sequenced sample consisted of CD8+ T cells sorted from blood. This clonotype was sampled from a human donor in good health. This rearrangement joins TRBV5-5 to TRBJ2-7; D might be TRBD1 (5 bases). The CDR3 region has the DNA TGTGCCAGCAGCTTAGGTCAGGGCATGTCCTCCTACGAGCAGTACTTC. Translation: CASSLGQGMSSYEQYF.